The 31 T cell receptor beta chains below all came from one sample that was sequenced in a study of T cell responses to AZD1222 COVID-19 vaccine. Only in-frame clones appear in the TCRdb table, and some are missing; sequencing was by immunoSEQ multiplex PCR. The top ten hold about 1.5% of the sample, which has 100,000 or so clones, about 86% seen once. The specimen comprised peripheral blood, sampled on day 0 of AZD1222 vaccination. All receptors come from an adult in good health.

The chain is built from TRBV7-2 and TRBJ2-2, with 7 bases aligning to TRBD2. Germline V gene sequence: CDR1 SGHTA, CDR2 FQGNSA. The CDR3 extends over 15 amino acids. The ends lost 5 bases at V and 4 bases at J; junction bases unmatched: 7. The CDR3 here is CASSQTSSGTGELFF. The CDR3 coding sequence is TGTGCCAGCAGCCAGACCTCTAGCGGCACCGGGGAGCTGTTTTTT.

This chain's CDR3 is CASRSGGEGYTF. DNA of the CDR3: TGTGCCAGCCGATCAGGGGGCGAAGGCTACACCTTC. The chain is built from TRBV28 and TRBJ1-2; 8 nucleotides align to TRBD1. In germline, CDR1 is MDHEN, CDR2 SYDVKM. J lost 8 bases, V lost 8 bases, and 7 bases had no gene match. The CDR3 runs to 12 residues.

The V gene is TRBV30, the J gene TRBJ1-5; D is uncertain. Germline CDR1 and CDR2: GTSNPN and SVGIG (reference sequence). The CDR3 spans 17 residues. V was clipped by 2 bases and J by 0 bases, with 17 bases between them. The CDR3 loop is CAWSPSTDMNSNQPQHF. CDR3 DNA: TGTGCCTGGAGTCCTTCGACTGATATGAATAGCAATCAGCCCCAGCATTTT.

This clone was counted once. This chain uses TRBV11-3 with TRBJ2-3; D remains ambiguous. The CDR3 runs to 14 residues. The V gene's germline CDR1 is SGHNT and CDR2 YENEEA. V lost 0 bases, J lost 0 bases, and 4 bases lay in between. CDR3 bases: TGTGCCAGCAGCTTAGACGGGAGCACAGATACGCAGTATTTT. Its protein is CASSLDGSTDTQYF.

The chain combines TRBV7-9 with TRBJ1-2; perhaps TRBD1 as D (5 bases). Trimming removed 4 bases at V and 2 bases at J, with 11 bases between. Germline V CDR1 and CDR2: SEHNR, FQNEAQ (reference sequence). The CDR3 covers 14 residues. The CDR3 bases are TGTGCCAGCAGCTCCTCTTGGGACAACTATGGCTACACCTTC. It yields the protein CASSSSWDNYGYTF. The full variable domain, with the rest looked up from reference TRBV7-9 and TRBJ1-2, is DTGVSQNPRHKITKRGQNVTFRCDPISEHNRLYWYRQTLGQGPEFLTYFQNEAQLEKSRLLSDRFSAERPKGSFSTLEIQRTEQGDSAMYLCASSSSWDNYGYTFGSGTRLTVV.

This clone was detected only a few times. CDR3 region: CASGTGPWTEAFF. In DNA, the CDR3 is TGTGCCAGCGGAACAGGGCCCTGGACTGAAGCTTTCTTT. The chain recombines TRBV6-5 with TRBJ1-1; D is possibly TRBD1 (6 bases). The germline gives CDR1 MNHEY, CDR2 SVGAGI. This CDR3 is built from 13 residues. V lost 8 bases and J lost 5, with 15 bases in between.

This clone was observed a few times. The J gene is TRBJ2-1, the V gene TRBV4-3; TRBD2 matches 9 bases. V was pared by 0 bases and J by 3 bases, with 9 bases of the junction left unmatched. This CDR3 has 18 residues. CDR1 and CDR2 (germline): LGHNA, YSLEER. This CDR3 is CASSQDSPSGTYYNEQFF. The CDR3 DNA sequence: TGCGCCAGCAGCCAAGATAGCCCTAGCGGGACTTACTACAATGAGCAGTTCTTC.

Remarks on this clone: The same CDR3 also results from other DNA sequences found in this sample. The chain recombines TRBV9 with TRBJ1-1; D not certain. CDR3 length: 14 residues. Germline CDR1 is SGDLS and CDR2 is YYNGEE. V was clipped by 0 bases and J by 4 bases, with 10 bases between them. CDR3 region: CASSVEVGGTEAFF. CDR3 nucleotides: TGTGCCAGCAGCGTAGAGGTGGGCGGCACTGAAGCTTTCTTT.

The chain uses TRBV7-9 and TRBJ2-1, with TRBD1 matching over 7 bases. CDR1 and CDR2 from the germline V gene are SEHNR and FQNEAQ (reference sequence). This CDR3 spans 16 amino acids. After removal of 4 bases from V and 4 bases from J, the junction contained 10 bases not matched to a gene. CDR3 DNA sequence: TGTGCCAGCAGCTCGCATGCAGGGGGTGCATACAATGAGCAGTTCTTC. Encoded protein: CASSSHAGGAYNEQFF.

The J gene is TRBJ2-1, the V gene TRBV12-5, with D possibly called TRBD1 or TRBD2 (6 bases each). Trimming took off 0 bases at V and 6 bases at J, with 12 bases between the two ends. Germline V CDR1 and CDR2: LGHNT, FRNRAP. The CDR3 covers 15 residues. CDR3: CASGLVPGAANEQFF. The CDR3 DNA sequence: TGTGCTAGTGGTTTGGTTCCGGGGGCGGCCAATGAGCAGTTCTTC.

V usage is TRBV12-3 or TRBV12-4 and J usage is TRBJ1-1, with 7 bases fitting TRBD1. The V segment lost 6 bases and the J segment 11 bases; nucleotides outside the gene matches: 9. The CDR3 extends over 12 amino acids. The CDR3 loop reads CASSSRDRGAFF. CDR3 coding DNA: TGTGCCAGCAGCTCGAGGGACAGAGGGGCTTTCTTT.

The chain carries TRBV27 and TRBJ1-1, with TRBD1 matching over 7 bases. This CDR3 contains 14 residues. V was clipped by 5 bases and J by 4 bases; unmatched bases: 7. Germline loops: CDR1 MNHEY, CDR2 SMNVEV (reference sequence). CDR3 nucleotides: TGTGCCAGCAGTGCAACAGGGGCGGGCACTGAAGCTTTCTTT. It specifies CASSATGAGTEAFF.

The V and J genes are TRBV28 and TRBJ1-5, with D maybe TRBD1 (6 bases). This CDR3 region has 16 residues. CDR1 is MDHEN, CDR2 SYDVKM, per germline. Trimming removed 6 bases from V and 7 bases from J, with 22 bases in between. CDR3 sequence: CASRDGVQGPFQPQHF. CDR3 DNA sequence: TGTGCCAGCAGGGACGGGGTACAGGGTCCGTTCCAGCCCCAGCATTTT.

The V and J genes are TRBV25-1 and TRBJ2-4, with TRBD2 matching 8 bases. The germline V gene has CDR1 MGHDK and CDR2 SYGVNS. This CDR3 has 13 amino acids. V lost 3 bases, J lost 9 bases, and 4 bases stayed unmatched. CDR3 DNA sequence: TGTGCCAGCAGTGACGGGAGGGCCTTCATTCAGTACTTC. It yields the protein CASSDGRAFIQYF.

In this sample, this clone is medium-sized. V gene TRBV5-4 combines with J gene TRBJ1-4; weak D call: TRBD1 (5 bases). Trimming shortened V by 3 bases and J by 5 bases, and 11 bases separated the two germline ends. Germline loops: CDR1 SGHNT, CDR2 YYREEE (reference sequence). The CDR3 has 14 amino acids. Here the CDR3 reads CASSSGGKNEKLFF. DNA for the CDR3: TGTGCCAGCAGCTCGGGGGGGAAAAATGAAAAACTGTTTTTT.

This chain links TRBV5-5 with TRBJ2-1; perhaps D is TRBD1 or TRBD2 (5 bases each). This CDR3 spans 16 amino acids. V shed 0 bases and J shed 9 bases, with 19 bases lying between them. Germline V gives CDR1 SGHKS, CDR2 YYEKEE (reference sequence). The CDR3 DNA is TGTGCCAGCAGCTTGGAGGCCCCGGGGACCCCGGTTGAGCAGTTCTTC. This gives the protein CASSLEAPGTPVEQFF.

The V gene is TRBV6-2 or TRBV6-3, the J gene TRBJ2-3, with D unresolved. Deletions cut 1 base from V and 5 bases from J, with 4 bases between. The CDR3 is 12 residues long. Germline V gene lookup returns CDR1 MNHEY and CDR2 SVGEGT. CDR3 sequence reads: CASSYFRDTQYF. The DNA of the CDR3 is TGTGCCAGCAGTTACTTTCGAGATACGCAGTATTTT.

V usage is TRBV27 and J usage is TRBJ2-7, with 11 bases matching TRBD1. This CDR3 spans 15 amino acids. CDR1 is MNHEY, CDR2 SMNVEV, per germline (reference sequence). V lost 5 bases and J lost 3; bases outside the gene matches: 6. CDR3 nucleotides: TGTGCCAGCAGTAGGACAGGGGGCCCTGGCTACGAGCAGTACTTC. Amino acid sequence: CASSRTGGPGYEQYF.

To note about this clone: The sample contains more than one DNA sequence encoding this CDR3. The genes are TRBV7-3 and TRBJ1-1; 7 nucleotides agree with TRBD1. The CDR3 is made up of 14 amino acids. Unmatched junction bases numbered 5, after V lost 5 bases and J lost 2 bases. Germline V CDR1 and CDR2: SGHTA, FQGTGA. CDR3 loop: CASSATGVNTEAFF. The CDR3 coding sequence is TGTGCCAGCAGCGCCACAGGGGTTAACACTGAAGCTTTCTTT.

This CDR3 reads CASSLVGVSYGYTF. CDR3 DNA: TGTGCCAGCAGCTTGGTAGGGGTTAGCTATGGCTACACCTTC. The rearrangement uses TRBV5-4 and TRBJ1-2, with D possibly being TRBD1 (5 bases). Germline loops: CDR1 SGHNT, CDR2 YYREEE (reference sequence). This CDR3 spans 14 amino acids. V shed 0 bases and J shed 4 bases, with 10 bases lying between them. The variable domain in full, completed from reference TRBV5-4 and TRBJ1-2, reads ETGVTQSPTHLIKTRGQQVTLRCSSQSGHNTVSWYQQALGQGPQFIFQYYREEENGRGNFPPRFSGLQFPNYSSELNVNALELDDSALYLCASSLVGVSYGYTFGSGTRLTVV.

Comment on this clone: The sample has other DNA sequences that encode this CDR3 too. The chain recombines TRBV28 with TRBJ1-2; 11 positions match TRBD1. The length of the CDR3 is 13 residues. From germline, CDR1 is MDHEN and CDR2 SYDVKM. J gave up 9 bases and V 6 bases, and 6 bases lay outside the gene matches. The CDR3 sequence is CASSSGTGGSYTF. For the CDR3, the DNA is TGTGCCAGCAGCTCTGGGACAGGGGGAAGCTACACCTTC.

The rearrangement links TRBV24-1 to TRBJ1-1; D perhaps matches TRBD1 (5 bases). The CDR3 length is 15 residues. The germline CDR1 and CDR2 sequences are KGHDR and SFDVKD. V was pared by 4 bases and J by 5 bases, with 16 bases between. CDR3 region: CATSESGRGWTEAFF. The DNA for the CDR3 is TGTGCCACCAGTGAGTCAGGGCGGGGTTGGACTGAAGCTTTCTTT.

This clone was counted between two and nine times. V is TRBV5-5 and J is TRBJ1-6, with D hard to call. This CDR3 is 14 amino acids long. V was clipped by 0 bases and J by 8 bases, with 9 bases between them. The V gene's germline CDR1 is SGHKS and CDR2 YYEKEE (reference sequence). The CDR3 sequence: CASSLEGNDSPLHF. CDR3 in DNA: TGTGCCAGCAGCTTGGAGGGAAACGATTCACCCCTCCACTTT. Complete variable domain (other parts from reference TRBV5-5 and TRBJ1-6): DAGVTQSPTHLIKTRGQQVTLRCSPISGHKSVSWYQQVLGQGPQFIFQYYEKEERGRGNFPDRFSARQFPNYSSELNVNALLLGDSALYLCASSLEGNDSPLHFGNGTRLTVT.

This clone appeared once. This chain joins TRBV11-1 and TRBJ2-7; D possibly corresponds to TRBD2 (5 bases). Germline loops: CDR1 SGHAT, CDR2 FQDESV (reference sequence). The CDR3 covers 13 residues. The V gene lost 11 bases and the J gene lost 0 bases, with 14 bases spanning the gap. The CDR3 loop reads CAFLTGSSYEQYF. The CDR3 DNA sequence: TGTGCCTTCCTGACGGGAAGCTCCTACGAGCAGTACTTC.

This chain connects TRBV14 to TRBJ1-2; no reliable D call. Per the germline V gene, CDR1 is SGHDN and CDR2 is FVKESK. This CDR3 contains 14 residues. Between the trimmed V and J ends, which lost 0 bases and 5 bases, there was a span of 10 bases. As DNA, the CDR3 is TGTGCCAGCAGCCAAGAGAACAGAAGATATGGCTACACCTTC. Amino acid sequence: CASSQENRRYGYTF.

V usage is TRBV29-1 and J usage is TRBJ2-1, with 12 bases identical to TRBD2. V gave up 5 bases and J gave up 9 bases; unmatched junction bases: 14. CDR1 is SQVTM, CDR2 ANQGSEA, per germline. The CDR3 length is 16 residues. The CDR3 DNA reads TGCAGCGTTCCAGGCGCCGGGACTAGCGGGTGGGGTGAGCAGTTCTTC. Protein: CSVPGAGTSGWGEQFF.

The J gene is TRBJ2-5, the V gene TRBV12-3 or TRBV12-4; TRBD1 might be the D (5 bases). Trimming cost V 5 bases and J 7 bases, with 8 bases left between them. This CDR3 is built from 11 residues. The DNA of the CDR3 is TGTGCCAGCAGTCCCCAGGGGACCCAGTACTTC. Its translation: CASSPQGTQYF.

This rearrangement joins TRBV30 to TRBJ2-1, with D perhaps given as TRBD1 or TRBD2 (5 bases each). Germline values: CDR1 GTSNPN, CDR2 SVGIG (reference sequence). V was pared by 5 bases and J by 4 bases, with 12 bases between. This CDR3 contains 13 residues. In DNA, the CDR3 is TGTGCCTGGGGGGGAAGACCGTACAATGAGCAGTTCTTC. It yields the protein CAWGGRPYNEQFF.

This clone has a single count. The chain combines TRBV28 with TRBJ1-2, with D tentatively TRBD1 (6 bases). The CDR3 is made up of 12 amino acids. Germline CDR1 reads MDHEN; CDR2 reads SYDVKM. The V gene lost 1 base and the J gene lost 6 bases, with 6 bases spanning the gap. This chain's CDR3 is CASSLSGDGYTF. Here the CDR3 DNA reads TGTGCCAGCAGTTTATCAGGGGATGGCTACACCTTC.

V and J are TRBV19 and TRBJ2-1, with D possibly matching TRBD1 (5 bases). Deletions cut 5 bases from V and 10 bases from J, with 18 bases between. CDR3 length equals 14 residues. Germline V gives CDR1 LNHDA, CDR2 SQIVND (reference sequence). This CDR3 is CASSSKTEPNEQFF. The CDR3 DNA reads as TGTGCCAGTAGTTCCAAGACAGAACCCAACGAGCAGTTCTTC.

The chain recombines TRBV4-3 with TRBJ2-1; 10 nucleotides align to TRBD2. V trimming: 4 bases; J trimming: 9 bases; junction bases outside the gene matches: 9. The CDR3 consists of 15 residues. Germline CDR1 reads LGHNA; CDR2 reads YSLEER. CDR3 DNA: TGCGCCAGCAGCCTTACTAGCGGGAATGGAGGTGAGCAGTTCTTC. The encoded protein is CASSLTSGNGGEQFF.